Following are 28 T cell receptor beta chains from one sample sequenced in a study of type 1 regulatory T cells. No antigen has been identified for these receptors. MiXCR, applied by TCRdb to the reads, yields one record per CDR3 protein. The data contain more than 60,000 distinct CDR3 sequences, roughly half of them singletons. The material sequenced was cultured non-Tr1 T cells, either the whole culture or a sorted T cell fraction (not recorded which). All receptors come from a human donor in good health.

The CDR3 reads CSARGPNEKLFF. The DNA of the CDR3 is TGCAGTGCTAGGGGTCCTAATGAAAAACTGTTTTTT. The V and J genes are TRBV20-1 and TRBJ1-4, with D uncertain. V lost 3 bases to trimming and J lost 3 bases, with 5 bases between them. The CDR3 runs 12 residues. Germline V gene data show CDR1 as DFQATT and CDR2 as SNEGSKA (reference sequence).

This clonotype was observed a handful of times. The V and J genes are TRBV7-9 and TRBJ1-6, with D maybe TRBD1 (6 bases). The germline V gene has CDR1 SEHNR and CDR2 FQNEAQ (reference sequence). This CDR3 has 15 residues. The V end was cut by 3 bases, the J end by 4 bases, with 10 bases between. DNA of the CDR3: TGTGCCAGCAGCTTCCGGGGGCAGTATAATTCACCCCTCCACTTT. It is translated as CASSFRGQYNSPLHF.

This clonotype was recorded a few times. This chain joins TRBV3-1 and TRBJ2-5; D is uncertain. Germline values: CDR1 LGHDT, CDR2 YNNKEL (reference sequence). V lost 0 bases, J lost 4 bases, and 3 bases lay in between. The CDR3 consists of 12 residues. CDR3 bases: TGTGCCAGCAGCCAAGAATCAGAGACCCAGTACTTC. Translation: CASSQESETQYF.

The sample holds a few counts of this clonotype. The chain carries TRBV10-2 and TRBJ2-1; D gene unclear. The CDR3 runs 15 residues. Trimming cost V 6 bases and J 5 bases, with 17 bases left between them. Germline CDR1 and CDR2: WSHSY and SAAADI. The DNA for the CDR3 is TGCGCCAGCAGGCAAAGAGGAGATGGACACAATGAGCAGTTCTTC. As protein: CASRQRGDGHNEQFF.

V and J are TRBV20-1 and TRBJ2-7; the D gene is possibly TRBD1 (6 bases). This CDR3 spans 14 amino acids. CDR1 is DFQATT, CDR2 SNEGSKA, per germline (reference sequence). CDR3 DNA sequence: TGCAGCGCCCCCAGGGGTTTAGGCTCCTACGAGCAGTACTTC. This encodes CSAPRGLGSYEQYF.

This clonotype was detected a few times. J is TRBJ1-1 and V is TRBV30; a weak D match, TRBD1 (6 bases). Germline CDR1 GTSNPN, CDR2 SVGIG (reference sequence). Trimming took off 1 base at V and 7 bases at J, with 13 bases between the two ends. The CDR3 consists of 13 residues. The CDR3 sequence: CAWSATGQVEAFF. CDR3 sequence (DNA): TGTGCCTGGAGTGCCACAGGGCAAGTTGAAGCTTTCTTT.

The genes are TRBV6-5 and TRBJ2-5, with D unresolved. The germline CDR1 and CDR2 sequences are MNHEY and SVGAGI. Between the trimmed V and J ends, which lost 4 bases and 5 bases, there was a span of 11 bases. The CDR3 is 13 amino acids. The CDR3 DNA is TGTGCCAGCAGTTCGGGTCGGAAGGAGACCCAGTACTTC. The encoded protein is CASSSGRKETQYF.

This chain uses TRBV2 with TRBJ2-7; 8 bases are shared with TRBD1. Trimming removed 0 bases from V and 1 base from J; junction bases left unmatched: 11. The CDR3 is 18 amino acids. Germline V gene data show CDR1 as SNHLY and CDR2 as FYNNEI. The CDR3 DNA follows: TGTGCCAGCAGTGAAGCGCGAGGGGGGACAGGAGCATCCTACGAGCAGTACTTC. This encodes CASSEARGGTGASYEQYF.

This chain connects TRBV11-2 to TRBJ1-4; D uncertain. The V gene lost 5 bases and the J gene lost 2 bases, with 6 bases spanning the gap. CDR3 length: 13 amino acids. The germline CDR1 and CDR2 sequences are SGHAT and FQNNGV. The CDR3 DNA is TGTGCCAGCAGCCCGCGGACTAATGAAAAACTGTTTTTT. It encodes CASSPRTNEKLFF.

This clonotype has more than one count but fewer than ten. V and J are TRBV24-1 and TRBJ1-2; perhaps TRBD1 as D (5 bases). V was trimmed by 2 bases and J by 8 bases, leaving 14 bases between them. Germline CDR1 KGHDR, CDR2 SFDVKD. The CDR3 is 14 amino acids. DNA of the CDR3: TGTGCCACCAGTGATTCCTCCCTTGGGGGGGGCTACACCTTC. Encoded protein: CATSDSSLGGGYTF.

The sample holds one count of this clonotype. The rearrangement uses TRBV6-6 and TRBJ2-4; maybe TRBD1 (5 bases). The length of the CDR3 is 19 residues. V was pared by 7 bases and J by 0 bases, with 25 bases between. From germline, CDR1 is MNHNY and CDR2 SVGAGI (reference sequence). DNA for the CDR3: TGTGCCAGCAAAACACCCAGGGCCTCTTTAGCTCTAGCCAAAAACATTCAGTACTTC. Translating gives CASKTPRASLALAKNIQYF.

This sequence joins TRBV7-9 and TRBJ2-3, with 9 bases that match TRBD1. After removal of 3 bases from V and 4 bases from J, the junction contained 5 bases not matched to a gene. Germline assignment: CDR1 SEHNR and CDR2 FQNEAQ (reference sequence). The CDR3 consists of 15 residues. The chain's CDR3 is CASSFHRQGADTQYF. In DNA form, the CDR3 reads TGTGCCAGCAGCTTCCATCGACAGGGGGCAGATACGCAGTATTTT.

By sample fraction, this clonotype is medium-sized. V usage is TRBV14 and J usage is TRBJ1-1; D is uncertain. The ends were cut back, 1 base at V and 0 bases at J, with 6 bases in the middle. The length of the CDR3 is 14 residues. Germline loops: CDR1 SGHDN, CDR2 FVKESK. DNA for the CDR3: TGTGCCAGCAGCCAAGGGTTCATGAACACTGAAGCTTTCTTT. It translates to CASSQGFMNTEAFF.

There are a few counts of this clonotype. This sequence joins TRBV7-6 and TRBJ1-5; no reliable D call. V was trimmed by 1 base and J by 2 bases, leaving 9 bases between them. There are 15 residues in the CDR3. Germline V gene data show CDR1 as SGHVS and CDR2 as FNYEAQ. CDR3: CASSLDPGRNQPQHF. CDR3 coding DNA: TGTGCCAGCAGCTTAGACCCGGGCCGCAATCAGCCCCAGCATTTT. The full variable domain, its missing parts supplied by reference TRBV7-6 and TRBJ1-5, is GAGVSQSPRYKVTKRGQDVALRCDPISGHVSLYWYRQALGQGPEFLTYFNYEAQQDKSGLPNDRFSAERPEGSISTLTIQRTEQRDSAMYRCASSLDPGRNQPQHFGDGTRLSIL.

The chain has TRBV27 and TRBJ2-5; tentative D call: TRBD1 (5 bases). CDR1 and CDR2 from the germline V gene are MNHEY and SMNVEV (reference sequence). Deletions cut 4 bases from V and 5 bases from J, with 17 bases between. CDR3 length: 15 residues. The CDR3 reads CASSWSGLNGETQYF. CDR3 in DNA: TGTGCCAGCAGTTGGTCAGGGTTAAACGGGGAGACCCAGTACTTC.

The J gene is TRBJ2-2, the V gene TRBV5-1; TRBD2 is a possible D gene (6 bases). V was clipped by 3 bases and J by 4 bases, with 16 bases between them. The CDR3 is 16 residues long. Germline CDR1 is SGHRS and CDR2 is YFSETQ. The CDR3 nucleotides are TGCGCCAGCAGCTGGGGGTCCGGGGGAGGCACCGGGGAGCTGTTTTTT. This sequence encodes CASSWGSGGGTGELFF.

The rearrangement links TRBV7-8 to TRBJ1-2, with D maybe TRBD1 (6 bases). CDR3 length: 14 amino acids. Per germline, CDR1 SGHVS and CDR2 FQNEAQ. The V end lost 5 bases, the J end lost 3 bases, and 13 bases lay between the germline ends. The CDR3 spells CASSRGGYDYGYTF. In DNA form, the CDR3 reads TGTGCCAGCAGCCGAGGGGGGTACGACTATGGCTACACCTTC. The full variable domain, in which reference TRBV7-8 and TRBJ1-2 provide the parts outside the CDR3, is GAGVSQSPRYKVAKRGQDVALRCDPISGHVSLFWYQQALGQGPEFLTYFQNEAQLDKSGLPSDRFFAERPEGSVSTLKIQRTQQEDSAVYLCASSRGGYDYGYTFGSGTRLTVV.

This clonotype was recorded a few times. The chain uses TRBV6-4 and TRBJ2-3; TRBD1 is a possible D gene (6 bases). CDR1 is MRHNA and CDR2 is SNTAGT in the germline V gene. The CDR3 extends over 13 amino acids. V lost 5 bases to trimming and J lost 5 bases, with 11 bases between them. The CDR3 protein is CASSYREGDTQYF. In nucleotides, the CDR3 is TGTGCCAGCAGTTACAGGGAAGGAGATACGCAGTATTTT.

The chain is built from TRBV29-1 and TRBJ2-3; a weak D match, TRBD1 (5 bases). The CDR3 is 13 residues long. From germline, CDR1 is SQVTM and CDR2 ANQGSEA. The germline V and J ends were trimmed by 4 bases and 1 base, with 9 bases remaining between them. Here the CDR3 DNA reads TGCAGCGTTGCCCCGACAGGCACAGATACGCAGTATTTT. It codes for CSVAPTGTDTQYF.

This clonotype was picked up a small number of times. The rearrangement uses TRBV4-2 and TRBJ2-5; a possible D gene is TRBD2 (8 bases). V gave up 1 base and J gave up 5 bases, with 20 bases separating them. The germline CDR1 and CDR2 sequences are LGHNA and YNFKEQ. The CDR3 has 17 residues. The CDR3 region is CASSQARGAGGTETQYF. As DNA, the CDR3 is TGTGCCAGCAGCCAAGCCAGGGGGGCGGGGGGCACTGAGACCCAGTACTTC.

This clonotype was picked up a small number of times. The V gene is TRBV20-1, the J gene TRBJ2-1; 14 bases are a match to TRBD2. Germline V lookup: CDR1 DFQATT, CDR2 SNEGSKA (reference sequence). This CDR3 comprises 17 residues. V lost 6 bases and J lost 1; bases outside the gene matches: 8. In nucleotides, the CDR3 is TGCAGTGCCGCGGGACTAGCGGGGGCCGGGTCCTACAATGAGCAGTTCTTC. This gives the protein CSAAGLAGAGSYNEQFF.

The chain uses TRBV10-3 and TRBJ2-5; no reliable D call. Trimming stripped 2 bases from V and 3 bases from J, with 4 bases between. The CDR3 has 12 amino acids. Germline values: CDR1 ENHRY, CDR2 SYGVKD. CDR3 DNA sequence: TGTGCCATCAGTGAGCTAGAAGAGACCCAGTACTTC. Protein: CAISELEETQYF.

The chain links TRBV7-2 to TRBJ2-4; D remains ambiguous. Trimming pared 5 bases from V and 8 bases from J, leaving 13 bases between. Germline V gives CDR1 SGHTA, CDR2 FQGNSA. The CDR3 contains 13 residues. The CDR3 DNA reads TGTGCCAGCAGCAATGCGGTTTTGGACATTCAGTACTTC. As protein: CASSNAVLDIQYF.

The chain joins TRBV18 to TRBJ2-2; TRBD1 aligns across 8 bases. This CDR3 is built from 15 residues. The junction had 0 bases not matched to a gene; V was cut back by 3 bases and J by 0 bases. The germline gives CDR1 KGHSH, CDR2 LQKENI. The CDR3 bases are TGTGCCAGCTCACCGGGACAGGCGAACACCGGGGAGCTGTTTTTT. Residues: CASSPGQANTGELFF.

The chain is built from TRBV20-1 and TRBJ2-2, with TRBD2 matching over 8 bases. The CDR3 runs to 16 residues. The J segment lost 4 bases and the V segment lost 6 bases, leaving 13 bases of the junction unmatched. Per germline, CDR1 DFQATT and CDR2 SNEGSKA (reference sequence). CDR3 protein: CSAARTSREGTGELFF. In nucleotides, the CDR3 is TGCAGTGCAGCCCGGACTAGCCGGGAGGGCACCGGGGAGCTGTTTTTT.

The rearrangement joins TRBV12-3 or TRBV12-4 to TRBJ2-7; the D is unclear. With 3 bases removed from V and 2 bases from J, the gap between germline ends came to 11 bases. The CDR3 consists of 14 residues. CDR3 in DNA: TGTGCCAGCAGTTTTACGGGTACAGCCTACGAGCAGTACTTC. Translated, it gives CASSFTGTAYEQYF.

The genes are TRBV20-1 and TRBJ1-2; 9 positions match TRBD1. V trimming: 0 bases; J trimming: 6 bases; junction bases outside the gene matches: 2. Germline V gene lookup returns CDR1 DFQATT and CDR2 SNEGSKA (reference sequence). The CDR3 runs to 13 residues. CDR3 amino acids: CSAREQGADGYTF. CDR3 sequence (DNA): TGCAGTGCTAGAGAACAGGGGGCGGATGGCTACACCTTC.

This clonotype was counted only a few times. This chain uses TRBV2 with TRBJ2-4; the D gene is possibly TRBD1 (5 bases). Trimming took off 4 bases at V and 7 bases at J, with 14 bases between the two ends. The germline V gene has CDR1 SNHLY and CDR2 FYNNEI. The CDR3 runs 14 residues. The CDR3 is CASSGARGPNIQYF. The CDR3 DNA sequence: TGTGCCAGCAGTGGTGCTAGGGGCCCGAACATTCAGTACTTC.